Listed below are T cell receptor beta chains from one sample, sequenced in a study of T-cell reconstitution after alpha-beta-depleted transplantation in children. TCRdb ran MiXCR on the PCR reads and lists one entry per CDR3 protein. This sample yields some 600,000 distinct CDR3 sequences, of which over 10% are seen a single time; about 2.2% belongs to the top ten. Source: PBMCs, mostly from graft donor cells, taken 360 days after TCRalphabeta/CD19-depleted stem cell transplant. The receptors derive from a male patient between 10 and 17 years old who had a stem cell transplant for acute myeloid leukemia, so the T cells may come from the graft donor. CDR3s include the opening cysteine and the closing phenylalanine or tryptophan. D genes are given only for firm matches. A row's size may be missing; if present it is once, few, many or a size class.

d_gene,j_gene,v_gene,abundance,CDR3nt,CDR3aa
TRBD1,TRBJ1-5,TRBV19,few,TGTGCCAGTAAGGAGTCAGGGGGTCAGCCCCAGCATTTT,CASKESGGQPQHF
.,TRBJ2-5,TRBV29-1,.,TGCAGCGTTCTTAGGGGGGAGGAGACCCAGTACTTC,CSVLRGEETQYF
.,TRBJ2-7,TRBV28,few,TGTGCCACCCTAAGGACGGGATACGAGCAGTACTTC,CATLRTGYEQYF
.,TRBJ1-1,TRBV11-3,.,TGTGCCAGCAGCTTACGCCCCGCCACTGAAGCTTTCTTT,CASSLRPATEAFF
.,TRBJ2-7,TRBV20-1,few,TGCAGTGCTCGAAGGGACAACTACGAGCAGTACTTC,CSARRDNYEQYF
.,TRBJ2-7,TRBV2,many,TGTGCCCTAAAGGGCACCAGATCGAGGCCAACCTACGAGCAGTACTTC,CALKGTRSRPTYEQYF
.,TRBJ2-3,TRBV6-5,few,TGTGCCAGCAGTTACTCGATTTCCAGCGGAGGGGGCACAGATACGCAGTATTTT,CASSYSISSGGGTDTQYF
.,TRBJ2-7,TRBV28,.,TGTGCCAGCAGTTTCAACTTGGCCTTCTACGAGCAGTACTTC,CASSFNLAFYEQYF
.,TRBJ2-5,TRBV20-1,few,TGCAGTGCTAACGGGGAAAGCCAAGAGACCCAGTACTTC,CSANGESQETQYF
.,TRBJ2-1,TRBV6-5,few,TGTGCCAGCAGTTACTCGCCAGGGCTAGAATACAATGAGCAGTTCTTC,CASSYSPGLEYNEQFF
.,TRBJ1-2,TRBV21-1,.,TGTGCCAGCAGCAATATCGAAAAAGGTGGCTACACCTTC,CASSNIEKGGYTF
TRBD1,TRBJ2-7,TRBV10-3,many,TGTGCCATCAAGAGTGGCGGGACAGGGGCCTACGAGCAGTACTTC,CAIKSGGTGAYEQYF
.,TRBJ2-5,TRBV28,.,TGTGCCAGCAGTCCCTCAACTAGCCCCGGGACCCAGTACTTC,CASSPSTSPGTQYF
.,TRBJ2-2,TRBV28,few,TGTGCCAGCAGTCCCAATACCGGGACCGGGGAGCTGTTTTTT,CASSPNTGTGELFF
.,TRBJ2-5,TRBV3-1,many,TGTGCCAGCAGCCGTAGCGTGGAGACCCAGTACTTC,CASSRSVETQYF
TRBD1,TRBJ1-2,TRBV5-4,few,TGTGCCAGCGGGACAGGGGGCGATGGCTACACCTTC,CASGTGGDGYTF
TRBD2,TRBJ2-1,TRBV27,few,TGTGCCAGCAGTCGCGCGGGACTAGTCTCCAATGAGCAGTTCTTC,CASSRAGLVSNEQFF
.,TRBJ1-1,TRBV2,.,TGTGCCAGCAGGGAGATGACAGGGAACACTGAAGCTTTCTTT,CASREMTGNTEAFF
.,TRBJ1-3,TRBV30,few,TGTGCCTGGAGTGGACTGGCAGGCGGAAACACCATATATTTT,CAWSGLAGGNTIYF
TRBD2,TRBJ2-1,TRBV5-1,.,TGCGCCAGCAGCTTGGATGGAGGCGGGAGGGGGGCACACAATGAGCAGTTCTTC,CASSLDGGGRGAHNEQFF
TRBD2,TRBJ2-1,TRBV7-2,.,TGTGCCAGCAGCTTGCCCCCTAGCGGGAGGGTTCTCAATGAGCAGTTCTTC,CASSLPPSGRVLNEQFF
TRBD1,TRBJ1-2,TRBV15,few,TGTGCCACCAGCAGGGGACAGGGTGGCTACACCTTC,CATSRGQGGYTF
.,TRBJ2-5,TRBV28,.,TGTGCCAGCTGCAGGGCTGCACAAGAGACCCAGTACTTC,CASCRAAQETQYF
TRBD2,TRBJ2-1,TRBV6-1,.,TGTGCCAGCGGAGGACTAGCGGGTGGAGATGAGCAGTTCTTC,CASGGLAGGDEQFF
.,TRBJ2-5,TRBV24-1,many,TGTGCCACCAGTGATGGGGGACATCGGTACCAAGAGACCCAGTACTTC,CATSDGGHRYQETQYF
TRBD2,TRBJ2-1,TRBV29-1,many,TGCAGCGTTGACCCCTTAGCGGGAGTTGACAATGAGCAGTTCTTC,CSVDPLAGVDNEQFF
.,TRBJ2-7,TRBV29-1,.,TGCAGCGTTGAAAAGGACAGCTCCTACGAGCAGTACTTC,CSVEKDSSYEQYF
TRBD2,TRBJ2-3,TRBV20-1,few,TGCAGTGCTAGCCCTTTAGCGGCGGGAGGCCCCATGAGGCAGTATTTT,CSASPLAAGGPMRQYF
.,TRBJ2-1,TRBV5-1,.,TGCGCCAGCAGCTTCCGAGGGACCTCGTCCCATGAGCAGTTCTTC,CASSFRGTSSHEQFF
TRBD2,TRBJ2-1,TRBV2,.,TGTGCCCACCAAGCCCGGGGACTAGCCCATCTGAATGAGCAGTTCTTC,CAHQARGLAHLNEQFF
TRBD2,TRBJ2-6,TRBV29-1,few,TGCAGCGTGACAGGGGCTAGCGGGAGTGGGGCCAACGTCCTGACTTTC,CSVTGASGSGANVLTF
TRBD1,TRBJ2-5,TRBV20-1,few,TGCAGTGCGCGGGACAGGGGGCTGGAGACCCAGTACTTC,CSARDRGLETQYF
TRBD1,TRBJ1-1,TRBV28,.,TGTGCCAGCAGTCCCTATCACCCGGGACAGGGTACGACTGAAGCTTTCTTT,CASSPYHPGQGTTEAFF
TRBD1,TRBJ2-7,TRBV29-1,.,TGCAGCGCACTCAGGGGGCACAACGAGCAGTACTTC,CSALRGHNEQYF
TRBD2,TRBJ2-5,TRBV28,few,TGTGCCAGCACTACCGGGACTAGCGGGAGGTTTGGGGCCCAAGAGACCCAGTACTTC,CASTTGTSGRFGAQETQYF
TRBD2,TRBJ2-1,TRBV28,many,TGTGCCAGCAGTCCGTGGCTAGCGGGAGGCGCTAACAATGAGCAGTTCTTC,CASSPWLAGGANNEQFF
.,TRBJ2-7,TRBV20-1,.,TGCAGTGCTAGGCCTAGGGCAGCCTACGAGCAGTACTTC,CSARPRAAYEQYF
.,TRBJ2-5,TRBV6-2/TRBV6-3,many,TGTGCCAGCAGTGGGCCGGATCAAGAGACCCAGTACTTC,CASSGPDQETQYF
.,TRBJ2-1,TRBV11-2,many,TGTGCCAGCAGCTTAGGCCCACAGGACTACAATGAGCAGTTCTTC,CASSLGPQDYNEQFF
TRBD2,TRBJ2-1,TRBV13,.,TGTGCCAGCAGCTTAGATAGGGACTACTACAATGAGCAGTTCTTC,CASSLDRDYYNEQFF
TRBD2,TRBJ2-1,TRBV20-1,.,TGCAGTGCTGGCCAGGCGGGAGCGGCCCATTCCTACAATGAGCAGTTCTTC,CSAGQAGAAHSYNEQFF